This T cell receptor beta chain is from a study of blood T cell repertoires in COVID-19. The CDR3 sequence is 13 residues long. V shed 3 bases, J shed 3 bases, and the junction held 2 bases outside the gene matches. CDR1 and CDR2 from the germline V gene are SGHTA and FQGNSA. Libraries were prepared by immunoSEQ multiplex PCR; TCRdb keeps only in-frame clonotypes and omits some of them. The sample comprises around 310,000 clones, approximately 88% of which are singletons, and roughly 4% rests with the top ten. This chain joins TRBV7-2 and TRBJ2-7, with 7 positions matching TRBD2. The sample was peripheral blood. The origin of this receptor is a woman between 45 and 60 years old with active or convalescent COVID-19. The CDR3 is CASSFGGIYEQYF. The DNA for the CDR3 is TGTGCCAGCAGCTTCGGGGGGATCTACGAGCAGTACTTC.